This passage covers 15 T cell receptor beta chains from one sample sequenced in a study of blood T cell repertoires in COVID-19. Data came from immunoSEQ multiplex PCR; TCRdb stores just in-frame clones and leaves some out. This sample has about 130,000 clones, with approximately 80% found just once. The sequencing sample was made of peripheral blood. These TCRs come from an elderly woman with acute or convalescent COVID-19.

The rearrangement joins TRBV30 to TRBJ2-5, with 7 nucleotides matching TRBD1. The CDR3 is 14 residues long. The germline CDR1 and CDR2 sequences are GTSNPN and SVGIG (reference sequence). With 5 bases clipped from V and 2 bases from J, the junction kept 8 bases outside the gene matches. Here the CDR3 reads CAWGEPGQQETQYF. For the CDR3, the DNA is TGTGCCTGGGGGGAGCCGGGACAGCAAGAGACCCAGTACTTC.

The table lists this clone with a count of one. The chain has TRBV7-3 and TRBJ1-2; a possible D gene is TRBD1 (5 bases). The CDR3 runs 15 residues. The germline gives CDR1 SGHTA, CDR2 FQGTGA. V dropped 5 bases and J dropped 3 bases, with 16 bases sitting between them. The CDR3 nucleotides read TGTGCCAGCAGCCCCCGCCCCAGGGCGGACTATGGCTACACCTTC. As protein: CASSPRPRADYGYTF.

CDR3 amino acids: CASSTTGGSEDGELFF. For the CDR3, the DNA is TGTGCCAGCAGTACGACAGGGGGCTCGGAAGACGGGGAGCTGTTTTTT. The gene calls are TRBV3-1 (or the pseudogene TRBV3-2) and TRBJ2-2, with TRBD1 identical over 10 bases. With 6 bases clipped from V and 7 bases from J, the junction kept 11 bases outside the gene matches. This CDR3 region has 16 residues. Germline CDR1 LGHDT, CDR2 YNNKEL (reference sequence).

This clone appeared once. CDR3 in DNA: TGTGCCAGTAGTCCCCCGGGGACAGGGAATAATCAGCCCCAGCATTTT. Translated, it gives CASSPPGTGNNQPQHF. The chain couples TRBV19 to TRBJ1-5, with 9 bases identical to TRBD1. This CDR3 is 16 amino acids long. In germline, CDR1 is LNHDA, CDR2 SQIVND (reference sequence). After removal of 5 bases from V and 4 bases from J, the junction contained 9 bases not matched to a gene.

The J gene is TRBJ1-5, the V gene TRBV27; weak D call: TRBD1 (5 bases). The CDR3 is 15 amino acids. V was clipped by 2 bases and J by 4 bases, with 12 bases between them. Germline values: CDR1 MNHEY, CDR2 SMNVEV (reference sequence). As DNA, the CDR3 is TGTGCCAGCAGTTTACAGGGCCTGGGTAATCAGCCCCAGCATTTT. Protein product: CASSLQGLGNQPQHF.

This rearrangement joins TRBV5-1 to TRBJ1-1, with D possibly TRBD1 on 6 matching bases. V was trimmed by 0 bases and J by 4 bases, leaving 13 bases between them. The germline CDR1 and CDR2 sequences are SGHRS and YFSETQ. This CDR3 has 15 residues. This chain's CDR3 is CASSLGQGLFTEAFF. The CDR3 DNA follows: TGCGCCAGCAGCTTGGGGCAGGGGTTGTTCACTGAAGCTTTCTTT.

The chain is built from TRBV18 and TRBJ1-1; D is ambiguous. Per the germline V gene, CDR1 is KGHSH and CDR2 is LQKENI. This CDR3 has 13 amino acids. Trimming removed 5 bases from V and 2 bases from J, with 9 bases in between. This CDR3 is CASSDTANTEAFF. The DNA for the CDR3 is TGTGCCAGCTCAGACACGGCCAACACTGAAGCTTTCTTT.

This chain uses TRBV30 with TRBJ1-6; 9 bases line up with TRBD1. V dropped 1 base and J dropped 10; count of bases not matched to a gene: 5. The CDR3 covers 14 residues. The germline CDR1 and CDR2 sequences are GTSNPN and SVGIG (reference sequence). As DNA, the CDR3 is TGTGCCTGGAGTGCACAGGGGGCGCACTCACCCCTCCACTTT. Translation gives CAWSAQGAHSPLHF.

The chain joins TRBV3-1 (or the pseudogene TRBV3-2) to TRBJ1-5, with 9 positions matching TRBD1. The CDR3 has 16 residues. The trim removed 0 bases at V and 3 bases at J, leaving 3 bases unmatched. Germline V gene lookup returns CDR1 LGHDT and CDR2 YNNKEL (reference sequence). CDR3 loop: CASSQEGTGYNQPQHF. As DNA, the CDR3 is TGTGCCAGCAGCCAAGAGGGGACAGGGTACAATCAGCCCCAGCATTTT.

The chain uses TRBV6-6 and TRBJ1-4; a possible D gene is TRBD1 (5 bases). CDR3 size: 13 residues. Germline CDR1 and CDR2: MNHNY and SVGAGI (reference sequence). Trimming removed 7 bases at V and 3 bases at J, with 9 bases between. The CDR3 loop reads CASMTGANEKLFF. The CDR3 DNA follows: TGTGCCAGCATGACGGGGGCTAATGAAAAACTGTTTTTT.

V gene TRBV7-8 combines with J gene TRBJ2-6, with no clear D. The CDR3 totals 14 residues. The ends were cut back, 3 bases at V and 1 base at J, with 4 bases in the middle. Germline V CDR1 and CDR2: SGHVS, FQNEAQ. The CDR3 DNA reads TGTGCCAGCAGCTTCGCGTCTGGGGCCAACGTCCTGACTTTC. It is translated as CASSFASGANVLTF.

This sequence joins TRBV9 and TRBJ1-2; no reliable D call. This CDR3 region has 15 residues. Germline V lookup: CDR1 SGDLS, CDR2 YYNGEE. Trimming left V 0 bases short and J 4 bases short, with 13 bases between. The CDR3 bases are TGTGCCAGCAGCGTAGGGATAAGTGGAGCCTATGGCTACACCTTC. The encoded protein is CASSVGISGAYGYTF.

The CDR3 DNA follows: TGTGCCAGCAGTTACCCAGGGGCGGATGAAAAACTGTTTTTT. Amino acid sequence: CASSYPGADEKLFF. This chain links TRBV6-6 with TRBJ1-4; D might be TRBD1 (6 bases). In germline, CDR1 is MNHNY, CDR2 SVGAGI (reference sequence). This CDR3 has 14 amino acids. V was trimmed by 2 bases and J by 6 bases, leaving 10 bases between them.

This chain uses TRBV9 with TRBJ2-5, with D tentatively TRBD1 (5 bases). The CDR3 contains 13 residues. The V end lost 4 bases, the J end lost 6 bases, and 13 bases lay between the germline ends. CDR1 and CDR2 (germline): SGDLS, YYNGEE. CDR3 nucleotides: TGTGCCAGCAGCCCAGGGATTGAAAAGACCCAGTACTTC. Translated: CASSPGIEKTQYF.

The chain has TRBV5-4 and TRBJ1-2, with 8 bases that match TRBD1. J was trimmed by 4 bases and V by 0 bases; bases with no gene match: 5. The CDR3 contains 15 residues. CDR1 SGHNT and CDR2 YYREEE come from the germline V gene (reference sequence). This CDR3 reads CASSLAAGGAYGYTF. Here the CDR3 DNA reads TGTGCCAGCAGCTTGGCGGCAGGGGGCGCCTATGGCTACACCTTC.